These 20 T cell receptor beta chains share one sample of origin, sequenced in a study of cytomegalovirus exposure and HLA in healthy donors. The PCR made use of 60 Vbeta and 13 Jbeta primers. Profiled with immunoSEQ multiplex PCR; TCRdb holds only in-frame clones, not every one. The data hold about 140,000 clones, with around 10% observed a single time. Sequencing was carried out using PBMCs. These receptors were taken from a male donor in good health and CMV-seronegative.

This clone was counted between two and nine times. This chain uses TRBV5-1 with TRBJ1-3; D call uncertain. This CDR3 spans 13 amino acids. The V gene lost 4 bases and the J gene lost 3 bases, with 8 bases spanning the gap. Per germline, CDR1 SGHRS and CDR2 YFSETQ. The CDR3 spells CASSEDGGNTIYF. The CDR3 region has the DNA TGCGCCAGCAGCGAGGATGGTGGAAACACCATATATTTT.

The chain joins TRBV18 to TRBJ2-3, with a weak D call TRBD1 (6 bases). This CDR3 has 14 residues. Germline CDR1 KGHSH, CDR2 LQKENI. Trimming pared 1 base from V and 6 bases from J, leaving 11 bases between. The CDR3 spells CASSPRGLGDTQYF. As DNA, the CDR3 is TGTGCCAGCTCACCACGGGGGCTAGGGGATACGCAGTATTTT.

This clone has only a few counts. Other DNA sequences in this specimen translate into the identical CDR3. The chain combines TRBV2 with TRBJ2-7; D may be TRBD1 (6 bases). In germline, CDR1 is SNHLY, CDR2 FYNNEI. The V end was cut by 2 bases, the J end by 4 bases, with 6 bases between. The CDR3 is 12 residues long. The CDR3: CASSEQGYEQYF. The CDR3 DNA reads TGTGCCAGCAGTGAACAGGGGTACGAGCAGTACTTC.

The chain carries TRBV5-1 and TRBJ1-1; a weak D match, TRBD1 (5 bases). Deletions cut 1 base from V and 5 bases from J, with 15 bases between. Germline lookup yields CDR1 SGHRS and CDR2 YFSETQ. This CDR3 region has 15 residues. In DNA, the CDR3 is TGCGCCAGCAGCTTGTCCGGGGGGAGAGGGACTGAAGCTTTCTTT. The encoded protein is CASSLSGGRGTEAFF.

This clone has just a few counts. One end of the junction fails to match germline, which may point to a read error. The genes are TRBV2 and TRBJ1-5, with 7 nucleotides matching TRBD1. Germline CDR1 reads SNHLY; CDR2 reads FYNNEI. The CDR3 is 13 residues long. The CDR3 sequence is CASKGQTYQPRHF. In DNA form, the CDR3 reads TGTGCCAGCAAGGGACAGACTTATCAGCCCCGGCATTTT.

This clone was counted a few times. Because the CDR3 is missing its conserved closing phenylalanine or tryptophan, this is likely a read error. The V gene is TRBV7-8, the J gene TRBJ1-5; D call uncertain. CDR3 length: 12 residues. The V end was cut by 0 bases, the J end by 7 bases, with 4 bases between. Germline V lookup: CDR1 SGHVS, CDR2 FQNEAQ. CDR3 sequence: CASSLAGQPQHV. CDR3 coding DNA: TGTGCCAGCAGCTTAGCGGGACAGCCCCAGCATGTT.

Only a few counts were recorded for this clone. The V call is TRBV29-1, the J call TRBJ1-4, with 8 bases identical to TRBD1. Per the germline V gene, CDR1 is SQVTM and CDR2 is ANQGSEA. The CDR3 is 15 residues long. V shed 1 base and J 5 bases; nucleotides not matched to a gene: 6. In nucleotides, the CDR3 is TGCAGCGTTGAAGTAAGAGGACAGGGAAATGAAAAACTGTTTTTT. This translates into CSVEVRGQGNEKLFF.

This chain uses TRBV5-1 with TRBJ2-2, with D unresolved. The V and J ends lost 2 bases and 3 bases respectively, with 14 bases between them. CDR3 length: 16 amino acids. Germline lookup yields CDR1 SGHRS and CDR2 YFSETQ. The CDR3 here is CASSLGTDAYTGELFF. CDR3 DNA: TGCGCCAGCAGCTTAGGTACAGACGCTTACACCGGGGAGCTGTTTTTT.

This clone came up a few times. This chain links TRBV15 with TRBJ2-7; 8 bases are shared with TRBD2. CDR1 and CDR2 from the germline V gene are LNHNV and YYDKDF (reference sequence). The trim removed 0 bases at V and 6 bases at J, leaving 10 bases unmatched. This CDR3 contains 16 residues. The CDR3 DNA reads as TGTGCCACCAGCAGAGATCTCCCCGGGAGGGGAGGCGAGCAGTACTTC. It codes for CATSRDLPGRGGEQYF.

This clone has more than one count but fewer than ten. The chain employs TRBV18 and TRBJ1-6; possibly TRBD1 for D (6 bases). Germline V gives CDR1 KGHSH, CDR2 LQKENI. The CDR3 runs 12 residues. Trimming pared 10 bases from V and 8 bases from J, leaving 12 bases between. The CDR3 DNA sequence: TGTGCCACCACCAACAGGGATTCACCCCTCCACTTT. This translates into CATTNRDSPLHF.

The chain combines TRBV9 with TRBJ2-7, with 10 bases fitting TRBD2. Germline CDR1 reads SGDLS; CDR2 reads YYNGEE. This CDR3 region has 14 residues. Unmatched junction bases numbered 5, after V lost 4 bases and J lost 4 bases. The CDR3 region is CASSPAGGPYEQYF. The CDR3 region has the DNA TGTGCCAGCAGCCCAGCGGGAGGGCCTTACGAGCAGTACTTC.

Only a few counts were recorded for this clone. This sequence joins TRBV7-4 and TRBJ1-2; no definite D call. V gave up 3 bases and J gave up 4 bases, with 15 bases separating them. CDR1 and CDR2 (germline): SGHVT, SQSDAQ. The CDR3 extends over 15 amino acids. The CDR3 sequence: CASSFSWRFIYGYTF. In nucleotides, the CDR3 is TGTGCCAGCAGCTTCTCTTGGAGATTCATCTATGGCTACACCTTC.

This clone was seen a few times. The rearrangement joins TRBV4-3 to TRBJ1-6, with 8 bases lining up with TRBD1. The CDR3 is made up of 16 amino acids. The J segment lost 10 bases and the V segment lost 0 bases, leaving 8 bases of the junction unmatched. Germline loops: CDR1 LGHNA, CDR2 YSLEER. The CDR3 coding sequence is TGCGCCAGCAGCCAAGATCGTGCAGGGGGCAACTCACCCCTCCACTTT. Amino acid sequence: CASSQDRAGGNSPLHF.

Only a few counts were recorded for this clone. This chain uses TRBV19 with TRBJ2-1; maybe TRBD2 (5 bases). V lost 10 bases and J 0 bases, leaving 13 bases between the germline ends. The CDR3 length is 14 residues. The germline CDR1 and CDR2 sequences are LNHDA and SQIVND (reference sequence). DNA of the CDR3: TGTGCCACCACACCCGACTACTCCTACAATGAGCAGTTCTTC. Translation: CATTPDYSYNEQFF.

The chain links TRBV7-2 to TRBJ2-1; D is perhaps TRBD2 (5 bases). V lost 0 bases and J 9 bases, leaving 15 bases between the germline ends. The CDR3 contains 15 residues. The germline V gene has CDR1 SGHTA and CDR2 FQGNSA. DNA for the CDR3: TGTGCCAGCAGCTTAGCGAGGAATAGCGCGATTGAGCAGTTCTTC. Translated: CASSLARNSAIEQFF.

In its sample, this clone was seen a few times. The chain has TRBV27 and TRBJ1-5, with 8 bases identical to TRBD1. The CDR3 runs 15 residues. Germline CDR1 is MNHEY and CDR2 is SMNVEV (reference sequence). Trimming at V came to 6 bases and at J to 9 bases, leaving 13 bases not matched to a gene. CDR3 loop: CASRLTGASGVPQHF. CDR3 nucleotide sequence: TGTGCCAGCAGACTGACAGGGGCCTCGGGGGTGCCCCAGCATTTT.

The chain has TRBV4-3 and TRBJ1-2; TRBD1 matches at 9 bases. Germline V gene lookup returns CDR1 LGHNA and CDR2 YSLEER. This CDR3 has 12 residues. V trimming: 5 bases; J trimming: 8 bases; junction bases outside the gene matches: 3. The CDR3 reads CASSEGTGGYTF. As DNA, the CDR3 is TGCGCCAGCAGCGAGGGGACAGGGGGCTACACCTTC.

The V call is TRBV6-6, the J call TRBJ2-7; perhaps TRBD2 as D (5 bases). CDR1 is MNHNY, CDR2 SVGAGI, per germline (reference sequence). The CDR3 spans 12 residues. V gave up 5 bases and J gave up 4 bases, with 9 bases separating them. The CDR3 region is CASSPGSYEQYF. The CDR3 DNA follows: TGTGCCAGCAGTCCGGGATCTTACGAGCAGTACTTC.

This clone has just a few counts. Other nucleotide sequences from this sample produce the same CDR3. This CDR3 is CSVEGLDTQYF. CDR3 nucleotides: TGCAGCGTTGAAGGGCTCGATACGCAGTATTTT. J is TRBJ2-3 and V is TRBV29-1; no firm D call. The CDR3 consists of 11 residues. Germline V gene data show CDR1 as SQVTM and CDR2 as ANQGSEA. Trimming shortened V by 1 base and J by 6 bases, and 5 bases separated the two germline ends.

This chain joins TRBV29-1 and TRBJ2-5; 13 bases fit TRBD2. The J call may be in error: the DNA end matches TRBJ2-7 better. Germline assignment: CDR1 SQVTM and CDR2 ANQGSEA. This CDR3 is built from 15 residues. In nucleotides, the CDR3 is TGCAGCGTCTCCGGGACTAGCGGGAAAACCTACGAGCAGTACTTC. Translated, it gives CSVSGTSGKTYEQYF.